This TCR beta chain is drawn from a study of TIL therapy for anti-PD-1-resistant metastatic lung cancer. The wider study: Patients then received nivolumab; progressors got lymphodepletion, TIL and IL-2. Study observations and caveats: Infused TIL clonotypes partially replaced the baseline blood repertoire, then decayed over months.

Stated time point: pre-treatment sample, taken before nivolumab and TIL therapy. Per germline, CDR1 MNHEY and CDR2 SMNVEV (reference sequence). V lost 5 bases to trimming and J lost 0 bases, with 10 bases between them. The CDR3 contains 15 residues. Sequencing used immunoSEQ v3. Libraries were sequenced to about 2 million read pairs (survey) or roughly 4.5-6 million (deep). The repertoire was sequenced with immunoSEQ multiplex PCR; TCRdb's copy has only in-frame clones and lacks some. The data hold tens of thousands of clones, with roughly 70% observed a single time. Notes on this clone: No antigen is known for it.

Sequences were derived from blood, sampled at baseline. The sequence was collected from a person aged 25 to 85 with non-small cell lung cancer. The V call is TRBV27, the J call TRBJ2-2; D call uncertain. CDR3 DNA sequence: TGTGCCAGCAGTCGATTGGTGACGAACACCGGGGAGCTGTTTTTT. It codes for CASSRLVTNTGELFF.